This TCR beta chain was sequenced in a study of cytomegalovirus exposure and HLA in healthy donors. A note on this clone: The antigen is undetermined.

Notes on the study in general: An assumption of roughly uniform sequencing depth across donors underlay the presence/absence analyses.

The PCR contained 60 Vbeta and 13 Jbeta primers. Clones were sequenced by immunoSEQ multiplex PCR, and TCRdb holds only the in-frame ones, with some missing. This sample's clone table lists just under 90,000 clones. V shed 3 bases and J shed 5 bases, with 4 bases lying between them. Germline CDR1 SEHNR, CDR2 FQNEAQ (reference sequence). The CDR3 has 11 amino acids. The gene calls are TRBV7-9 and TRBJ1-1; no firm D call. Sequenced sample: PBMCs. The clonotype originates from a girl aged 5-17 years in good health and CMV-seropositive. The CDR3 nucleotides are TGTGCCAGCAGCTTTGTAACTGAAGCTTTCTTT. Encoded protein: CASSFVTEAFF.